The 26 T cell receptor beta chains below come from one sample, sequenced in a study of OX40 agonist ivuxolimab in advanced cancers. Profiled with immunoSEQ multiplex PCR; TCRdb holds only in-frame clones, not every one. The sample has about 100,000 clones, roughly 80% seen once. Sequenced material: CD4+ or CD8+ T cells sorted from blood, taken in a trial of the OX40 agonist ivuxolimab. These receptors were collected from an adult with an advanced solid tumor such as melanoma, head and neck, liver or kidney cancer.

This clone was seen once. The chain couples TRBV4-3 to TRBJ2-3, with D perhaps given as TRBD1 or TRBD2 (5 bases each). The CDR3 totals 17 residues. V gave up 0 bases and J gave up 5 bases, with 18 bases separating them. Germline loops: CDR1 LGHNA, CDR2 YSLEER. CDR3: CASSQDKGGQRGDTQYF. The CDR3 nucleotides read TGCGCCAGCAGCCAAGATAAAGGAGGCCAAAGGGGAGATACGCAGTATTTT.

V is TRBV7-2 and J is TRBJ2-7, with TRBD2 matching over 9 bases. V lost 6 bases to trimming and J lost 5 bases; unmatched junction nucleotides: 11. Germline CDR1 reads SGHTA; CDR2 reads FQGNSA. The CDR3 spans 15 residues. CDR3 residues: CASRRGTSQSDEQYF. As DNA, the CDR3 is TGTGCCAGCAGACGGGGGACTAGCCAGTCCGACGAGCAGTACTTC.

The genes are TRBV18 and TRBJ2-6, with D uncertain. CDR3 length: 13 residues. The V end was cut by 10 bases, the J end by 0 bases, with 7 bases between. CDR1 and CDR2 (germline): KGHSH, LQKENI. The CDR3 loop reads CATKSSGANVLTF. CDR3 DNA sequence: TGTGCCACCAAGAGCTCTGGGGCCAACGTCCTGACTTTC.

J is TRBJ2-7 and V is TRBV5-6; no firm D call. Per germline, CDR1 SGHDT and CDR2 YYEEEE. Trimming stripped 3 bases from V and 7 bases from J, with 20 bases between. The CDR3 contains 15 residues. CDR3 in DNA: TGTGCCAGCAGCTCCTGGACGAACCAGTTACTGGAGCAGTACTTC. This translates into CASSSWTNQLLEQYF.

The rearrangement uses TRBV2 and TRBJ2-7; TRBD1 matches at 10 bases. Germline-derived CDR1 and CDR2 are SNHLY and FYNNEI. The V and J ends lost 5 bases and 4 bases, in that order; junction bases with no gene match: 17. This CDR3 has 18 residues. This CDR3 is CASSPTGTGEVGVYEQYF. As DNA, the CDR3 is TGTGCCAGCAGTCCCACCGGGACAGGGGAGGTAGGGGTATACGAGCAGTACTTC. The whole variable domain, remainder taken from reference TRBV2 and TRBJ2-7, is EPEVTQTPSHQVTQMGQEVILRCVPISNHLYFYWYRQILGQKVEFLVSFYNNEISEKSEIFDDQFSVERPDGSNFTLKIRSTKLEDSAMYFCASSPTGTGEVGVYEQYFGPGTRLTVT.

This chain links TRBV4-1 with TRBJ1-4; the D gene is possibly TRBD1 (5 bases). There are 15 residues in the CDR3. CDR1 is MGHRA and CDR2 is YSYEKL in the germline V gene. V lost 0 bases to trimming and J lost 5 bases, with 10 bases between them. CDR3 coding DNA: TGCGCCAGCAGCCAAGATTGGGGCGTCAATGAAAAACTGTTTTTT. It is translated as CASSQDWGVNEKLFF.

This chain uses TRBV5-1 with TRBJ2-1, with D tentatively TRBD1 (6 bases). Trimming removed 4 bases at V and 5 bases at J, with 16 bases between. The CDR3 length is 15 residues. Germline values: CDR1 SGHRS, CDR2 YFSETQ. The CDR3 protein is CASSRARTANNEQFF. The CDR3 DNA reads as TGCGCCAGCAGCCGTGCGCGGACAGCCAACAATGAGCAGTTCTTC.

This clone has a handful of counts. The V gene is TRBV6-5, the J gene TRBJ2-6; D unresolved. The CDR3 extends over 13 amino acids. Looked up from germline, CDR1 is MNHEY and CDR2 is SVGAGI. V was clipped by 6 bases and J by 3 bases, with 6 bases between them. The DNA of the CDR3 is TGTGCCAGCAGGCTAAGTGGGGCCAACGTCCTGACTTTC. This encodes CASRLSGANVLTF.

The rearrangement joins TRBV19 to TRBJ1-5, with 7 bases identical to TRBD1. V gave up 6 bases and J gave up 5 bases; unmatched junction bases: 13. This CDR3 is built from 16 residues. CDR1 is LNHDA and CDR2 is SQIVND in the germline V gene (reference sequence). CDR3 loop: CASSLGGGTGDQPQHF. In nucleotides, the CDR3 is TGTGCCAGTAGCCTTGGTGGAGGAACAGGGGATCAGCCCCAGCATTTT.

The chain links TRBV5-1 to TRBJ2-3, with D perhaps TRBD2 (5 bases). V lost 0 bases to trimming and J lost 4 bases, with 12 bases between them. CDR1 is SGHRS, CDR2 YFSETQ, per germline. The CDR3 has 15 amino acids. The CDR3 region has the DNA TGCGCCAGCAGCTTGGCCGGGGAAGGTCCAGATACGCAGTATTTT. It encodes CASSLAGEGPDTQYF.

This sequence joins TRBV21-1 and TRBJ2-3; the table's D call, TRBD1, was not checked against the DNA. TRBV21-1 counts as a pseudogene. The CDR3 runs to 13 residues. The CDR3 coding sequence is TGTGCCAGCAGGGCGAACAGATCAGATACGCAGTATTTT. This encodes CASRANRSDTQYF.

This sequence joins TRBV19 and TRBJ2-1; no clear D. Germline CDR1 is LNHDA and CDR2 is SQIVND (reference sequence). The V end was cut by 6 bases, the J end by 0 bases, with 9 bases between. This CDR3 is 14 amino acids long. This CDR3 is CASSFRSSYNEQFF. CDR3 DNA sequence: TGTGCCAGTAGCTTCCGGAGCTCCTACAATGAGCAGTTCTTC.

The V call is TRBV4-2, the J call TRBJ1-1; D unresolved. Per germline, CDR1 LGHNA and CDR2 YNFKEQ. This CDR3 has 13 residues. The ends were cut back, 0 bases at V and 1 base at J, with 3 bases in the middle. Written as DNA, the CDR3 is TGTGCCAGCAGCCAAGATAAGAACACTGAAGCTTTCTTT. Protein product: CASSQDKNTEAFF.

V gene TRBV18 combines with J gene TRBJ1-2, with 9 bases that match TRBD1. This CDR3 is built from 14 residues. The V gene end was trimmed by 6 bases and the J gene end by 4 bases; junction bases not matched to a gene: 6. CDR1 is KGHSH and CDR2 is LQKENI in the germline V gene. The CDR3 DNA reads as TGTGCCAGCTCCCCAGGGGGACAGGGCTATGGCTACACCTTC. It translates to CASSPGGQGYGYTF.

This chain uses TRBV19 with TRBJ2-3; D perhaps matches TRBD2 (6 bases). Per germline, CDR1 LNHDA and CDR2 SQIVND (reference sequence). V lost 4 bases and J lost 5, with 13 bases in between. The CDR3 is 14 residues long. CDR3 in amino acids: CASSTQDYRDTQYF. CDR3 DNA: TGTGCCAGTAGTACCCAGGACTACCGAGATACGCAGTATTTT.

The gene calls are TRBV30 and TRBJ1-2; D might be TRBD1 (6 bases). The CDR3 totals 13 residues. Germline values: CDR1 GTSNPN, CDR2 SVGIG (reference sequence). V was clipped by 5 bases and J by 0 bases, with 10 bases between them. CDR3 sequence: CAWLDRTNYGYTF. As DNA, the CDR3 is TGTGCCTGGTTGGACAGAACTAACTATGGCTACACCTTC.

DNA for the CDR3: TGTGCCAGCAGTTTAAGTGGGTACGAGCAGTACTTC. This translates into CASSLSGYEQYF. The chain has TRBV28 and TRBJ2-7; D is undetermined. Trimming stripped 2 bases from V and 4 bases from J, with 6 bases between. This CDR3 spans 12 amino acids. Looked up from germline, CDR1 is MDHEN and CDR2 is SYDVKM.

The rearrangement uses TRBV7-2 and TRBJ2-3; the match to TRBD2 covers 8 bases. Trimming cost V 1 base and J 4 bases; bases outside gene matches: 7. The CDR3 length is 16 residues. Per germline, CDR1 SGHTA and CDR2 FQGNSA. CDR3 loop: CASSLVAGGPADTQYF. As DNA, the CDR3 is TGTGCCAGCAGCTTAGTGGCGGGGGGTCCCGCAGATACGCAGTATTTT. Full variable domain (outside the CDR3, taken from reference TRBV7-2 and TRBJ2-3): GAGVSQSPSNKVTEKGKDVELRCDPISGHTALYWYRQSLGQGLEFLIYFQGNSAPDKSGLPSDRFSAERTGGSVSTLTIQRTQQEDSAVYLCASSLVAGGPADTQYFGPGTRLTVL.

The chain couples TRBV7-2 to TRBJ2-1, with D perhaps matching TRBD2 (5 bases). V gave up 5 bases and J gave up 10 bases, with 12 bases separating them. The CDR3 extends over 12 amino acids. Germline values: CDR1 SGHTA, CDR2 FQGNSA. In DNA, the CDR3 is TGTGCCAGCAGCGACCCGACGGGGGAGCAGTTCTTC. Its protein product is CASSDPTGEQFF.

The chain employs TRBV6-5 and TRBJ2-1; D may match TRBD1 or TRBD2 (5 bases each). The V end was cut by 0 bases, the J end by 8 bases, with 14 bases between. Germline CDR1 and CDR2: MNHEY and SVGAGI. The CDR3 spans 15 residues. This CDR3 is CASSYSGPPRDEQFF. The CDR3 nucleotides read TGTGCCAGCAGTTACTCGGGACCTCCGAGGGATGAGCAGTTCTTC.

This clone appeared a few times. The chain couples TRBV29-1 to TRBJ2-1; D is possibly TRBD2 (6 bases). This CDR3 comprises 13 residues. V lost 4 bases and J 4 bases, leaving 11 bases between the germline ends. The germline CDR1 and CDR2 sequences are SQVTM and ANQGSEA. The CDR3 is CSVGGGNYNEQFF. In DNA, the CDR3 is TGCAGCGTTGGGGGCGGGAATTACAATGAGCAGTTCTTC.

The V gene is TRBV2, the J gene TRBJ2-4; D call uncertain. The germline V gene encodes CDR1 SNHLY and CDR2 FYNNEI. This CDR3 spans 14 amino acids. V was trimmed by 7 bases and J by 0 bases, leaving 10 bases between them. The CDR3 DNA follows: TGTGCCAGCACTGTGGAAGCAGCCAAAAACATTCAGTACTTC. Encoded protein: CASTVEAAKNIQYF.

The table lists this clone with a count of one. The chain couples TRBV10-3 to TRBJ1-1; D is undetermined. The CDR3 spans 14 residues. The V gene's germline CDR1 is ENHRY and CDR2 SYGVKD. V lost 6 bases and J lost 5, with 16 bases in between. The CDR3 coding sequence is TGTGCCATCAGCACAACGACGAGAAGGACTGAAGCTTTCTTT. The encoded protein is CAISTTTRRTEAFF.

The chain uses TRBV27 and TRBJ1-5; 7 bases align to TRBD1. The CDR3 is made up of 14 amino acids. The junction had 8 bases not matched to a gene; V was cut back by 6 bases and J by 6 bases. CDR1 is MNHEY and CDR2 is SMNVEV in the germline V gene (reference sequence). Here the CDR3 DNA reads TGTGCCAGCAGCCGATCAGGGGGGGGTCAGCCCCAGCATTTT. Its translation is CASSRSGGGQPQHF.

The rearrangement links TRBV4-3 to TRBJ1-2; possible D gene TRBD1, 6 bases. CDR3 length equals 15 residues. Germline V gene data show CDR1 as LGHNA and CDR2 as YSLEER. The V gene lost 0 bases and the J gene lost 1 base, with 9 bases spanning the gap. Here the CDR3 reads CASSQEQGFNYGYTF. The CDR3 DNA reads as TGCGCCAGCAGCCAAGAGCAGGGGTTTAACTATGGCTACACCTTC.

Only one count was recorded for this clone. This rearrangement joins TRBV4-2 to TRBJ2-7; 7 bases agree with TRBD2. Germline V gene lookup returns CDR1 LGHNA and CDR2 YNFKEQ. The length of the CDR3 is 15 residues. Trimming at V came to 5 bases and at J to 2 bases, leaving 9 bases not matched to a gene. In DNA, the CDR3 is TGTGCCAGCAGCTTGGGCGGGGCGGGGGCCTACGAGCAGTACTTC. Protein product: CASSLGGAGAYEQYF.